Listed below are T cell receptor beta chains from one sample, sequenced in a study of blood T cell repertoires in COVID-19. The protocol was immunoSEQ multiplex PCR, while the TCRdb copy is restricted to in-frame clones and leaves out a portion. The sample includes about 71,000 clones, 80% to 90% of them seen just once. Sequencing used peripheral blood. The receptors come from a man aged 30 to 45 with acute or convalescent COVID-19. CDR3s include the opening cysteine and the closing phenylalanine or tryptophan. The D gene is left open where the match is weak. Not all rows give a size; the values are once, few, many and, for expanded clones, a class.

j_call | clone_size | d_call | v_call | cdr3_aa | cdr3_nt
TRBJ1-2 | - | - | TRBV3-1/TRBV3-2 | CASSRRTGGGYGYTF | TGTGCCAGCAGCCGGAGAACAGGTGGCGGCTATGGCTACACCTTC
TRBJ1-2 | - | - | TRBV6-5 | CASSSQGIYGYTF | TGTGCCAGCAGCTCGCAGGGAATCTATGGCTACACCTTC
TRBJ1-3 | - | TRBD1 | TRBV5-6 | CASSRTGTIGNTIYF | TGTGCCAGCAGCCGGACAGGTACTATCGGAAACACCATATATTTT
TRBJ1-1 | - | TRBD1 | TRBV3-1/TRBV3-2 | CASKSQGANTEAFF | TGTGCCAGCAAATCCCAGGGGGCGAACACTGAAGCTTTCTTT
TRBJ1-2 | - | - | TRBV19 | CASRILGDTYGYTF | TGTGCCAGCCGGATCCTGGGGGACACCTATGGCTACACCTTC
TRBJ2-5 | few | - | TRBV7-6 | CASSLADSQETQYF | TGTGCCAGCAGCTTAGCAGACAGCCAAGAGACCCAGTACTTC
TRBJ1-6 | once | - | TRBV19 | CASSLRTNRDNSPLHF | TGTGCCAGTAGTCTTCGAACCAACAGGGATAATTCACCCCTCCACTTT
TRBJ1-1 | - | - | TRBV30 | CAWGEKEWLTEAFF | TGTGCCTGGGGTGAGAAGGAGTGGTTGACTGAAGCTTTCTTT
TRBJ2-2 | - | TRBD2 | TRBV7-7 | CASSLGLASGRNTGELFF | TGTGCTAGCAGCTTAGGTTTGGCTAGCGGGAGGAACACCGGGGAGCTGTTTTTT
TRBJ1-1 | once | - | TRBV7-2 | CASSRDRNTEAFF | TGTGCCAGCAGCCGCGACAGGAACACTGAAGCTTTCTTT
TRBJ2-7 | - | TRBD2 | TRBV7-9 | CASSPYPAGTSGVDEQYF | TGTGCCAGCAGCCCATACCCCGCCGGGACTAGCGGTGTCGACGAGCAGTACTTC
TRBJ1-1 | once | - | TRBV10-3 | CAIRQQTDLNTEAFF | TGTGCCATCAGACAACAGACAGACTTGAACACTGAAGCTTTCTTT
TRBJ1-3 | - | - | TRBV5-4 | CASSLGQGGNTIYF | TGTGCCAGCAGCTTGGGGCAGGGCGGAAACACCATATATTTT
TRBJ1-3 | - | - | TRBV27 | CASSLTRPRAGNTIYF | TGTGCCAGCAGTTTAACGAGACCGAGGGCTGGAAACACCATATATTTT
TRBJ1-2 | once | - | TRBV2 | CASSRGNYGYTF | TGTGCCAGCTCTAGGGGGAACTATGGCTACACCTTC
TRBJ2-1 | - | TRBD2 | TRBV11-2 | CASSLLTSSNEQFF | TGTGCCAGCAGCCTGCTGACTAGCTCGAATGAGCAGTTCTTC
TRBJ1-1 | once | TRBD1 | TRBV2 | CASRGQGATEAFF | TGTGCCAGCAGGGGACAGGGGGCTACTGAAGCTTTCTTT
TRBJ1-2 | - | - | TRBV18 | CASSPRNDRSYGYTF | TGTGCCAGCTCACCACGAAATGACAGGTCCTATGGCTACACCTTC
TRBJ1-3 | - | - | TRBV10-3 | CAIRDSTSGNTIYF | TGTGCCATCAGGGACAGCACCTCTGGAAACACCATATATTTT
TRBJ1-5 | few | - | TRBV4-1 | CASSQSDRSNQPQHF | TGCGCCAGCAGCCAGTCTGACAGGAGCAATCAGCCCCAGCATTTT
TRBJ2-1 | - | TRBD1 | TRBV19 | CASSKLGQGIDEQFF | TGTGCCAGTAGCAAATTGGGACAGGGAATCGATGAGCAGTTCTTC
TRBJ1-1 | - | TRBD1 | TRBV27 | CASSDRGPDNEAFF | TGTGCCAGCAGCGACAGGGGCCCGGACAATGAAGCTTTCTTT
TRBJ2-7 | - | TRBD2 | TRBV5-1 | CASSPRLAGEQYF | TGCGCCAGCAGCCCCCGACTAGCGGGCGAGCAGTACTTC